This T cell receptor (beta chain) was identified during a study of T cells after yellow fever vaccination. This clonotype was seen ten or more times. TCRdb re-called the 5' RACE reads with MiXCR, one entry per CDR3 protein. The data contain around 31,000 distinct CDR3 sequences, 10% of them singletons. Deletions cut 0 bases from V and 8 bases from J, with 10 bases between. The CDR3 totals 13 residues. Germline CDR1 and CDR2: MGHRA and YSYEKL. This receptor was identified in a man aged 18-30 years who received the YFV17D yellow fever vaccine. The chain joins TRBV4-1 to TRBJ1-2, with a weak D call TRBD1 (6 bases). This specimen consisted of PBMCs, either bulk or a sorted T-cell subset (CD4+, CD8+, memory, or dextramer-sorted; not recorded which), obtained around 14 days after the first yellow fever vaccination. The CDR3 here is CASSQEGGWGYTF. CDR3 coding DNA: TGCGCCAGCAGCCAAGAGGGGGGCTGGGGCTACACCTTC.